The 8 T cell receptor beta chains below all came from one sample that was sequenced in a study of OX40 agonist ivuxolimab in advanced cancers. Library method: the immunoSEQ multiplex PCR assay. What TCRdb holds here is the immuneACCESS table cut down to in-frame rearrangements. Part of the clones is not present; checked against another copy, under half of the missing clones reflect an unresolved V gene, and the others are unexplained. This sample is represented by about 82,000 clones; around 84% of them were singletons. The biggest ten clones account for approximately 6.5% of the sample. Specimen: CD4+ or CD8+ T cells sorted from blood, collected in a trial of the OX40 agonist ivuxolimab. These receptors were obtained from an adult with an advanced solid tumor such as melanoma, head and neck, liver or kidney cancer.

This rearrangement joins TRBV6-5 to TRBJ2-3; D remains ambiguous. Trimming left V 8 bases short and J 1 base short, with 4 bases between. CDR3 length equals 11 residues. Germline V gene lookup returns CDR1 MNHEY and CDR2 SVGAGI. In nucleotides, the CDR3 is TGTGCCAGCGCTGGCACAGATACGCAGTATTTT. As protein: CASAGTDTQYF.

The sample holds one count of this clone. The rearrangement uses TRBV7-2 and TRBJ2-3; TRBD2 aligns across 11 bases. The CDR3 sequence is 15 residues long. Per the germline V gene, CDR1 is SGHTA and CDR2 is FQGNSA. Losses at the gene ends were 6 bases for V and 8 bases for J; bases not matched to a gene: 10. The CDR3 DNA reads TGTGCCAGCAGACCGGGGGACACTAGCGGGGGTACGCAGTATTTT. It translates to CASRPGDTSGGTQYF.

The V call is TRBV6-6, the J call TRBJ1-1; 8 nucleotides align to TRBD1. This CDR3 has 15 residues. Germline V lookup: CDR1 MNHNY, CDR2 SVGAGI (reference sequence). Unmatched junction bases numbered 5, after V lost 2 bases and J lost 3 bases. The DNA for the CDR3 is TGTGCCAGCAGTTACGGCAGGGGGCGTGACACTGAAGCTTTCTTT. It specifies CASSYGRGRDTEAFF.

The chain joins TRBV6-5 to TRBJ1-5, with TRBD1 identical over 11 bases. Trimming at V came to 4 bases and at J to 6 bases, leaving 5 bases not matched to a gene. Germline values: CDR1 MNHEY, CDR2 SVGAGI. The CDR3 runs to 15 residues. Here the CDR3 reads CASSSAGQGAQPQHF. CDR3 sequence (DNA): TGTGCCAGCAGTTCCGCCGGACAGGGGGCTCAGCCCCAGCATTTT.

Comments on this clone: The sample holds other DNA sequences that translate to the same CDR3. The chain links TRBV19 to TRBJ1-5; tentative D call: TRBD1 (6 bases). Per germline, CDR1 LNHDA and CDR2 SQIVND (reference sequence). V was trimmed by 4 bases and J by 2 bases, leaving 6 bases between them. There are 13 residues in the CDR3. This CDR3 reads CASSNRGNQPQHF. The CDR3, as DNA: TGTGCCAGTAGTAACAGGGGCAATCAGCCCCAGCATTTT.

This clone turned up a few times. The chain recombines TRBV7-8 with TRBJ2-5; D gene ambiguous. Trimming pared 5 bases from V and 5 bases from J, leaving 9 bases between. In germline, CDR1 is SGHVS, CDR2 FQNEAQ. There are 12 residues in the CDR3. For the CDR3, the DNA is TGTGCCAGCAGCCCAGATGCGGAGACCCAGTACTTC. Residues: CASSPDAETQYF. Filled out from reference TRBV7-8 and TRBJ2-5, the complete variable domain reads GAGVSQSPRYKVAKRGQDVALRCDPISGHVSLFWYQQALGQGPEFLTYFQNEAQLDKSGLPSDRFFAERPEGSVSTLKIQRTQQEDSAVYLCASSPDAETQYFGPGTRLLVL.

This chain links TRBV6-6 with TRBJ2-4; D possibly corresponds to TRBD1 (6 bases). This CDR3 is built from 14 residues. V was pared by 6 bases and J by 6 bases, with 15 bases between. The germline CDR1 and CDR2 sequences are MNHNY and SVGAGI (reference sequence). CDR3 sequence: CASSPRDNLNIQYF. Written as DNA, the CDR3 is TGTGCCAGCAGCCCCCGGGACAATTTAAACATTCAGTACTTC.

The genes are TRBV7-2 and TRBJ1-1; TRBD1 is a possible D gene (6 bases). V shed 4 bases and J shed 6 bases, with 12 bases lying between them. The CDR3 is made up of 13 amino acids. Germline values: CDR1 SGHTA, CDR2 FQGNSA. This CDR3 reads CASSWGGHAEAFF. CDR3 sequence (DNA): TGTGCCAGCAGCTGGGGGGGGCATGCTGAAGCTTTCTTT.